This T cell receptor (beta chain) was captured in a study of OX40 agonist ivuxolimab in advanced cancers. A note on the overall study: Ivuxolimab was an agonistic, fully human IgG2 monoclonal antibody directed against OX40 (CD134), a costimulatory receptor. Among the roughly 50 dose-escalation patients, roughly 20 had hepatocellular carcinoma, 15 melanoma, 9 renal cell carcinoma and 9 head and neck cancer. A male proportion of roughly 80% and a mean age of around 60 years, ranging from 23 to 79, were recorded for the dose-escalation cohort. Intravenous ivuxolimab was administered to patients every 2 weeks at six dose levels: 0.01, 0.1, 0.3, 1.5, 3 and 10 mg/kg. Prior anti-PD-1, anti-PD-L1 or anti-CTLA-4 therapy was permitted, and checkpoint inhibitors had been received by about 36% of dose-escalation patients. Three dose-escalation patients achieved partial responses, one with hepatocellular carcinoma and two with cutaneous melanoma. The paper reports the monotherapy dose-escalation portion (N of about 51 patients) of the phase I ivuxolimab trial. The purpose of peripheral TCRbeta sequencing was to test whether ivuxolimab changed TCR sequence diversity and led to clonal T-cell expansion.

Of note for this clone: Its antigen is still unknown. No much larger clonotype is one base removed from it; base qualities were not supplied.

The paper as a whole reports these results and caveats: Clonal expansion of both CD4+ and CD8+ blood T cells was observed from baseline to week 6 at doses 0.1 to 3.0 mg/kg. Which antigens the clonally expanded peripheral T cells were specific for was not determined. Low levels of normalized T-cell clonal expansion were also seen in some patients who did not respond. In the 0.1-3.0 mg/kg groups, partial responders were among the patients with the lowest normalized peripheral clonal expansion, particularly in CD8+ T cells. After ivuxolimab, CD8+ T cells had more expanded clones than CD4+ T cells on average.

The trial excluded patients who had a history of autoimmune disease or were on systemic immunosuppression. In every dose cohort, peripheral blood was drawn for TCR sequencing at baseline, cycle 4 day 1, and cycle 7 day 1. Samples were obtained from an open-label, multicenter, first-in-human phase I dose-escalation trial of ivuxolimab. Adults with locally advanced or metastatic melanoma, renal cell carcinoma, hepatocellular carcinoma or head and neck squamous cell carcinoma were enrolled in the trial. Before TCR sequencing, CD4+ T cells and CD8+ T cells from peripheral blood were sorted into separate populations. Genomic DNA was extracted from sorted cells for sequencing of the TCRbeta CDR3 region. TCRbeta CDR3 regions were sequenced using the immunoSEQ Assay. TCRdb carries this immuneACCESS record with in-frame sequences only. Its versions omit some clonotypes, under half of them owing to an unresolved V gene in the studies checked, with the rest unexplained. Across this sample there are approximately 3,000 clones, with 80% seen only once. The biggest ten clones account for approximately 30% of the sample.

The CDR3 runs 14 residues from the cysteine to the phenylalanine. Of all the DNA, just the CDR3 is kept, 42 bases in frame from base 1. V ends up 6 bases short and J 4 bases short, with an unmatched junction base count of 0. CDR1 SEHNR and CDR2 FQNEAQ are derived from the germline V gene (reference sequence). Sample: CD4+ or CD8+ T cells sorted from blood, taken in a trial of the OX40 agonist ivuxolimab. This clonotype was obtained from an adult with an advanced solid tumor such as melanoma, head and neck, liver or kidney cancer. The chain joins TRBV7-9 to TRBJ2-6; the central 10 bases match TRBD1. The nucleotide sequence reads TGTGCCAGCAGGGGACAGGGGGGGGCCAACGTCCTGACTTTC. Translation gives CASRGQGGANVLTF.